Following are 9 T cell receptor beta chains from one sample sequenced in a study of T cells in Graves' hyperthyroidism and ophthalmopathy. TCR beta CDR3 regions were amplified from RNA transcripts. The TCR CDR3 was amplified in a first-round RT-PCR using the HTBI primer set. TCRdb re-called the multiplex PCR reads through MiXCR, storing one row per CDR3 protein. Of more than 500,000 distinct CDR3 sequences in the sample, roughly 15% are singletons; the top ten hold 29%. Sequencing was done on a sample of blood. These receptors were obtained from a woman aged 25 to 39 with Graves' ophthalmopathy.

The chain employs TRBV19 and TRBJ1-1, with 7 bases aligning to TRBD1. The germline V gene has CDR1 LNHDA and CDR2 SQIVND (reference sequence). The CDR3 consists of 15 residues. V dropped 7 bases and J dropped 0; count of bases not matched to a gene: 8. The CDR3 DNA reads TGTGCCAGTAACCCAGGGGGGCTCTTGAACACTGAAGCTTTCTTT. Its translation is CASNPGGLLNTEAFF.

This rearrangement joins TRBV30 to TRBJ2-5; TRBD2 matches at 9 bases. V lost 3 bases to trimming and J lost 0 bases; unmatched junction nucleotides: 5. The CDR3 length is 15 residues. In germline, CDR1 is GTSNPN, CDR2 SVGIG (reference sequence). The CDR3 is CAWSLAGPYQETQYF. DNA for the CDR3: TGTGCCTGGAGCCTAGCGGGACCCTACCAAGAGACCCAGTACTTC. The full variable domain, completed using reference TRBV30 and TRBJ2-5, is SQTIHQWPATLVQPVGSPLSLECTVEGTSNPNLYWYRQAAGRGLQLLFYSVGIGQISSEVPQNLSASRPQDRQFILSSKKLLLSDSGFYLCAWSLAGPYQETQYFGPGTRLLVL.

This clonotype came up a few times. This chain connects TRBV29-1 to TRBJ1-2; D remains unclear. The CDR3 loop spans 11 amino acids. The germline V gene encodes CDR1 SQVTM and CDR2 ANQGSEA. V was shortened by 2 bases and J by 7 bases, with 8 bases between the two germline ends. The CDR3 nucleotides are TGCAGCGTTGAAAAAGGTGGTGGCTACACCTTC. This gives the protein CSVEKGGGYTF.

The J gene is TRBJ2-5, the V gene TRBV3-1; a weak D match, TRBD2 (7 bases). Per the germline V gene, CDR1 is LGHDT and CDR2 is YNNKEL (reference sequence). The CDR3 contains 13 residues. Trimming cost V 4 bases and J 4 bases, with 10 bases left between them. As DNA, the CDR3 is TGTGCCAGCAGCCGGGGGGGCCCAGAGACCCAGTACTTC. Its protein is CASSRGGPETQYF.

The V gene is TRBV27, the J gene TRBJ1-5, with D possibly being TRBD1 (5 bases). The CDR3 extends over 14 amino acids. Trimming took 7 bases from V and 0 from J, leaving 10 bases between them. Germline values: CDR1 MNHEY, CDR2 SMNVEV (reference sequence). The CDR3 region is CASMGLDSNQPQHF. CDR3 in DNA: TGTGCCAGCATGGGGCTGGATAGCAATCAGCCCCAGCATTTT.

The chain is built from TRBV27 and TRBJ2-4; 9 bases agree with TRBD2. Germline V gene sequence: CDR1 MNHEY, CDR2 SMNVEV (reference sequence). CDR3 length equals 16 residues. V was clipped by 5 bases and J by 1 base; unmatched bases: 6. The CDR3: CASSMGLAVAKNIQYF. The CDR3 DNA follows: TGTGCCAGCAGTATGGGACTAGCCGTGGCCAAAAACATTCAGTACTTC.

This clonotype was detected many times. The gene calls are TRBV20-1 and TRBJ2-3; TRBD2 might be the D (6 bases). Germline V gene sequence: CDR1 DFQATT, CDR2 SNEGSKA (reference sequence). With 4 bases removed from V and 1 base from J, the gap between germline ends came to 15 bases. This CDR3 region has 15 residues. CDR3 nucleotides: TGCAGTGCTAACCCTGGGGACTCTGGCACAGATACGCAGTATTTT. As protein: CSANPGDSGTDTQYF.

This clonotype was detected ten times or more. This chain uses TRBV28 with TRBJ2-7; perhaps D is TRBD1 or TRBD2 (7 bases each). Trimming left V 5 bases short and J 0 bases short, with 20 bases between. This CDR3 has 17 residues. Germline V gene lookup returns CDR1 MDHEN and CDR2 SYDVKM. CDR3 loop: CASSALWTGGSSYEQYF. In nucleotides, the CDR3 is TGTGCCAGCAGTGCCCTATGGACAGGCGGGAGCTCCTACGAGCAGTACTTC. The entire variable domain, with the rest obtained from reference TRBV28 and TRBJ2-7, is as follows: DVKVTQSSRYLVKRTGEKVFLECVQDMDHENMFWYRQDPGLGLRLIYFSYDVKMKEKGDIPEGYSVSREKKERFSLILESASTNQTSMYLCASSALWTGGSSYEQYFGPGTRLTVT.

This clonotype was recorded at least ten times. CDR3: CASWDLGGRKAFF. The DNA for the CDR3 is TGTGCCAGCTGGGACTTAGGTGGGCGAAAAGCTTTCTTT. The J gene is TRBJ1-1, the V gene TRBV12-3 or TRBV12-4; TRBD1 might be the D (5 bases). The CDR3 consists of 13 residues. Trimming removed 8 bases at V and 9 bases at J, with 19 bases between.